Each of the 14 T cell receptor beta chains below was sequenced from the same sample in a study of T cell repertoires in aging, cancer and after chemotherapy. TRB rearrangements spanning V, D and J were amplified using mixed TRB-A/B primers. TCRdb re-called the multiplex PCR reads through MiXCR, storing one row per CDR3 protein. The sample consists of nearly 2,500 distinct CDR3 sequences, 20% to 30% of them appearing once. The template was genomic DNA from peripheral blood, not RNA. The specimen sequenced was blood. Every receptor here comes from a human donor with a solid tumor.

This clonotype is termed large. The genes are TRBV7-6 and TRBJ2-1, with 7 positions matching TRBD2. CDR1 is SGHVS and CDR2 is FNYEAQ in the germline V gene. The CDR3 length is 14 residues. V lost 5 bases and J lost 10; bases outside the gene matches: 11. CDR3 region: CASSPTTSIGEQFF. Written as DNA, the CDR3 is TGTGCCAGCAGCCCCACGACTAGCATAGGGGAGCAGTTCTTC. The entire variable domain, with the rest obtained from reference TRBV7-6 and TRBJ2-1, is as follows: GAGVSQSPRYKVTKRGQDVALRCDPISGHVSLYWYRQALGQGPEFLTYFNYEAQQDKSGLPNDRFSAERPEGSISTLTIQRTEQRDSAMYRCASSPTTSIGEQFFGPGTRLTVL.

This clonotype appeared a few times. V and J are TRBV12-3 or TRBV12-4 and TRBJ2-7; 11 positions match TRBD1. The junction had 3 bases not matched to a gene; V was cut back by 6 bases and J by 5 bases. The CDR3 totals 13 residues. The CDR3 region has the DNA TGTGCCAGCAGACGGACAGGGGGCCACGAGCAGTACTTC. Translated: CASRRTGGHEQYF.

This clonotype appeared a few times. V and J are TRBV12-3 or TRBV12-4 and TRBJ1-1, with D possibly being TRBD1 (5 bases). V lost 5 bases to trimming and J lost 8 bases, with 12 bases between them. This CDR3 is built from 12 residues. The chain's CDR3 is CASSPGHMEAFF. DNA for the CDR3: TGTGCCAGCAGTCCCGGACACATGGAAGCTTTCTTT.

This clonotype was picked up a small number of times. The chain uses TRBV12-3 or TRBV12-4 and TRBJ2-7; a possible D gene is TRBD1 (5 bases). Trimming pared 5 bases from V and 7 bases from J, leaving 21 bases between. The CDR3 contains 15 residues. The CDR3 region is CASSTRQWGGVEQYF. CDR3 DNA sequence: TGTGCCAGCAGTACACGACAGTGGGGTGGGGTGGAGCAGTACTTC.

This clonotype turned up a few times. The V gene is TRBV7-2, the J gene TRBJ2-2, with D uncertain. Germline V gene sequence: CDR1 SGHTA, CDR2 FQGNSA. With 6 bases removed from V and 4 bases from J, the gap between germline ends came to 3 bases. The CDR3 has 11 amino acids. The CDR3 DNA follows: TGTGCCAGCAGACTCACCGGGGAGCTGTTTTTT. It is translated as CASRLTGELFF.

V and J are TRBV7-9 and TRBJ2-3; 16 bases are a match to TRBD2. The V segment lost 3 bases and the J segment 1 base; nucleotides outside the gene matches: 4. Per the germline V gene, CDR1 is SEHNR and CDR2 is FQNEAQ (reference sequence). CDR3 length: 18 amino acids. CDR3 sequence reads: CASSLGLAGGWGTDTQYF. The CDR3, as DNA: TGTGCCAGCAGCTTGGGACTAGCGGGGGGGTGGGGCACAGATACGCAGTATTTT.

V is TRBV7-9 and J is TRBJ2-3; TRBD2 agrees at 12 bases. There are 18 residues in the CDR3. Trimming cost V 4 bases and J 4 bases; bases outside gene matches: 12. Per germline, CDR1 SEHNR and CDR2 FQNEAQ (reference sequence). The CDR3: CASSSSPLAGGYADTQYF. The CDR3 nucleotides are TGTGCCAGCAGCTCCAGCCCACTAGCGGGAGGATATGCAGATACGCAGTATTTT.

A remark on this clonotype: A much larger clone is a single base away; this may be a read error. V and J are TRBV7-9 and TRBJ2-7; 8 bases fit TRBD2. Per germline, CDR1 SEHNR and CDR2 FQNEAQ (reference sequence). This CDR3 has 15 residues. In nucleotides, the CDR3 is TGTACCAGCAGCTTAGGCGGGGGGATCTCCTACGAGCAGTACTTC. Its protein product is CTSSLGGGISYEQYF.

This clonotype was detected only once. This sequence joins TRBV5-4 and TRBJ1-4, with a possible D match to TRBD1 (5 bases). This CDR3 has 15 amino acids. The V end lost 1 base, the J end lost 4 bases, and 11 bases lay between the germline ends. From germline, CDR1 is SGHNT and CDR2 YYREEE (reference sequence). The DNA of the CDR3 is TGTGCCAGCAGCTTGAAACAGGCTCATAATGAAAAACTGTTTTTT. Protein: CASSLKQAHNEKLFF.

This clonotype was counted a few times. This chain uses TRBV12-3 or TRBV12-4 with TRBJ1-1; no clear D. This CDR3 is 13 amino acids long. V gave up 7 bases and J gave up 0 bases, with 9 bases separating them. The CDR3 protein is CASTSAVNTEAFF. For the CDR3, the DNA is TGTGCCAGCACCTCGGCGGTGAACACTGAAGCTTTCTTT.

A word on this clonotype: This clone may be a read error of a much larger clone one base away. The chain uses TRBV6-5 and TRBJ2-2; maybe TRBD1 (6 bases). Per the germline V gene, CDR1 is MNHEY and CDR2 is SVGAGI. The CDR3 extends over 15 amino acids. CDR3 amino acids: CASSYGGGDTEELFF. For the CDR3, the DNA is TGTGCCAGCAGTTACGGTGGGGGCGACACCGAGGAGCTGTTTTTT.

This clonotype was detected only a few times. The CDR3 DNA is TGTGCCAGCAGCACGGATTTGGGGGCGGAGACCCAGTACTTC. Translated: CASSTDLGAETQYF. J is TRBJ2-5 and V is TRBV11-1; a weak D match, TRBD1 (6 bases). Germline CDR1 SGHAT, CDR2 FQDESV (reference sequence). The CDR3 spans 14 residues. Trimming left V 5 bases short and J 5 bases short, with 15 bases between.

This clonotype came up a few times. The chain couples TRBV6-5 to TRBJ2-3, with TRBD2 as a possible D gene (6 bases). Germline-derived CDR1 and CDR2 are MNHEY and SVGAGI. With 8 bases removed from V and 6 bases from J, the gap between germline ends came to 21 bases. The CDR3 has 15 residues. CDR3 in DNA: TGTGCCAGCCAGAATGGGGGTACTGGAGGGGATACGCAGTATTTT. Protein product: CASQNGGTGGDTQYF.

This clonotype was seen only a few times. The genes are TRBV27 and TRBJ2-1; tentatively, D is TRBD2 (5 bases). Trimming left V 4 bases short and J 0 bases short, with 13 bases between. This CDR3 region has 16 residues. CDR1 and CDR2 (germline): MNHEY, SMNVEV (reference sequence). CDR3 sequence: CASSSQRLSSYNEQFF. The CDR3 DNA is TGTGCCAGCAGTTCTCAGCGGTTGAGCTCCTACAATGAGCAGTTCTTC.